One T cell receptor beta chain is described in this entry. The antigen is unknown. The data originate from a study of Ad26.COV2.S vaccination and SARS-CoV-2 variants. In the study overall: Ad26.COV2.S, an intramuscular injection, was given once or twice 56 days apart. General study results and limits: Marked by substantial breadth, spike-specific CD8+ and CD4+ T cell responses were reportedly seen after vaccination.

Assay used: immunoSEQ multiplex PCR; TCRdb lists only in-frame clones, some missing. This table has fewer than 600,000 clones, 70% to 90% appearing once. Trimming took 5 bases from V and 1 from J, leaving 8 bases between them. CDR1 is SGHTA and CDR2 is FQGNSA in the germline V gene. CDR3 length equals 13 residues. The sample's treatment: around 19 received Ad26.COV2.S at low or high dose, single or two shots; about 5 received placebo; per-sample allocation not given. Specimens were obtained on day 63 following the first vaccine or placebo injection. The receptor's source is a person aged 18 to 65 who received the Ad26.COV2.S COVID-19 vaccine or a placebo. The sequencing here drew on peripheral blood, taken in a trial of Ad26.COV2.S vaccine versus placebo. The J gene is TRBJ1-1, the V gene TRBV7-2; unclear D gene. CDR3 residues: CASSQQPNTEAFF. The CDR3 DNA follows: TGTGCCAGCAGCCAACAGCCGAACACTGAAGCTTTCTTT.